Following are 20 T cell receptor beta chains from one sample sequenced in a study of CD8+ T cells in alopecia areata. Stated treatment: oral pan-JAK inhibitor, 5-10 mg twice daily. Isolated RNA was reverse transcribed into cDNA used as the sequencing template. Sequenced by immunoSEQ multiplex PCR; TCRdb stores in-frame clones only, minus some. The sample gives some 200,000 clones, about 58% of which show up once; approximately 1.4% is in the top ten. The sample in question was CD4+ T cells sorted from blood, obtained at week 4, from a patient treated with tofacitinib. The receptors shown here come from a human donor with alopecia areata.

This clone was picked up a small number of times. The V call is TRBV18, the J call TRBJ1-1; TRBD1 agrees at 8 bases. V gave up 1 base and J gave up 2 bases; unmatched junction bases: 3. Germline V gives CDR1 KGHSH, CDR2 LQKENI. The CDR3 totals 15 residues. The CDR3 bases are TGTGCCAGCTCACCACGGACAGGGATAAACACTGAAGCTTTCTTT. Its protein product is CASSPRTGINTEAFF.

The V call is TRBV29-1, the J call TRBJ1-1; D unclear. From germline, CDR1 is SQVTM and CDR2 ANQGSEA. V gave up 7 bases and J gave up 0 bases, with 3 bases separating them. The CDR3 spans 10 residues. In nucleotides, the CDR3 is TGCAGCGGAATGAACACTGAAGCTTTCTTT. This encodes CSGMNTEAFF.

This clone occurred many times. The chain joins TRBV29-1 to TRBJ1-5, with D unclear. CDR3 length: 14 residues. Germline V gene lookup returns CDR1 SQVTM and CDR2 ANQGSEA. Trimming took off 5 bases at V and 4 bases at J, with 15 bases between the two ends. The CDR3 nucleotides are TGCAGCGTTCTCTACGGGGATACGAATCAGCCCCAGCATTTT. It translates to CSVLYGDTNQPQHF.

This clone was detected only once. The V gene is TRBV6-6, the J gene TRBJ2-7; TRBD1 aligns across 7 bases. Trimming cost V 4 bases and J 1 base; bases outside gene matches: 4. The CDR3 spans 14 residues. Germline loops: CDR1 MNHNY, CDR2 SVGAGI (reference sequence). The CDR3 spells CASSSMTGSYEQYF. In DNA form, the CDR3 reads TGTGCCAGCAGTTCCATGACAGGGTCCTACGAGCAGTACTTC.

The J gene is TRBJ2-1, the V gene TRBV7-2; 7 bases map to TRBD2. The CDR3 is 14 amino acids. V lost 2 bases and J lost 10; bases outside the gene matches: 8. Germline CDR1 SGHTA, CDR2 FQGNSA. CDR3 sequence reads: CASSLRPTSEEQFF. The CDR3 DNA follows: TGTGCCAGCAGCTTAAGGCCAACTAGCGAAGAGCAGTTCTTC.

A single count supports this clone. This chain connects TRBV29-1 to TRBJ2-1; a weak D match, TRBD2 (6 bases). Germline V gene lookup returns CDR1 SQVTM and CDR2 ANQGSEA. This CDR3 is 15 amino acids long. Trimming removed 3 bases at V and 0 bases at J, with 12 bases between. CDR3 nucleotides: TGCAGCGTTGAGGAGGGGTGGACCTCCTACAATGAGCAGTTCTTC. Its translation is CSVEEGWTSYNEQFF.

The gene calls are TRBV5-1 and TRBJ1-6; TRBD1 matches at 8 bases. The CDR3 consists of 14 residues. Per germline, CDR1 SGHRS and CDR2 YFSETQ. The J segment lost 7 bases and the V segment lost 4 bases, leaving 4 bases of the junction unmatched. The CDR3 coding sequence is TGCGCCAGCAGCCCTGACAGGGGAAATTCACCCCTCCACTTT. Protein product: CASSPDRGNSPLHF. Supplemented by reference TRBV5-1 and TRBJ1-6, the full variable domain reads KAGVTQTPRYLIKTRGQQVTLSCSPISGHRSVSWYQQTPGQGLQFLFEYFSETQRNKGNFPGRFSGRQFSNSRSEMNVSTLELGDSALYLCASSPDRGNSPLHFGNGTRLTVT.

V usage is TRBV30 and J usage is TRBJ1-2; no clear D gene. The CDR3 consists of 15 residues. CDR1 is GTSNPN, CDR2 SVGIG, per germline (reference sequence). V gave up 0 bases and J gave up 6 bases, with 17 bases separating them. CDR3 in DNA: TGTGCCTGGAGTGTACTGGGTTTGGCGTGGGATGGCTACACCTTC. This encodes CAWSVLGLAWDGYTF.

The sample holds a few counts of this clone. J is TRBJ1-2 and V is TRBV19, with unresolved D. CDR1 and CDR2 from the germline V gene are LNHDA and SQIVND (reference sequence). The CDR3 has 11 amino acids. V was shortened by 7 bases and J by 3 bases, with 6 bases between the two germline ends. The CDR3 sequence: CASTKDYGYTF. CDR3 in DNA: TGTGCCAGTACAAAGGACTATGGCTACACCTTC.

For the CDR3, the DNA is TGTGCCAGCAGTGAAGTTAGGGGACAGGGGCAAGAGACCCAGTACTTC. This encodes CASSEVRGQGQETQYF. The chain has TRBV2 and TRBJ2-5; 10 bases map to TRBD1. The CDR3 loop spans 16 amino acids. The V and J ends lost 1 base and 2 bases, in that order; junction bases with no gene match: 4. Germline V gene data show CDR1 as SNHLY and CDR2 as FYNNEI.

The chain joins TRBV29-1 to TRBJ1-2; weak D call: TRBD1 (6 bases). V lost 5 bases and J 12 bases, leaving 16 bases between the germline ends. The CDR3 is made up of 11 amino acids. Germline V gene data show CDR1 as SQVTM and CDR2 as ANQGSEA. CDR3 protein: CSVQPAGGHTF. In DNA, the CDR3 is TGCAGCGTTCAACCTGCGGGGGGGCACACCTTC.

CDR3 DNA: TGCAGCGTGGGGGGACAGGAAACGAACACTGAAGCTTTCTTT. Its translation is CSVGGQETNTEAFF. The chain has TRBV29-1 and TRBJ1-1; TRBD1 agrees at 8 bases. Germline V gene data show CDR1 as SQVTM and CDR2 as ANQGSEA. The CDR3 covers 14 residues. Losses at the gene ends were 6 bases for V and 1 base for J; bases not matched to a gene: 7. Drawing the rest from reference TRBV29-1 and TRBJ1-1, the complete variable domain is SAVISQKPSRDICQRGTSLTIQCQVDSQVTMMFWYRQQPGQSLTLIATANQGSEATYESGFVIDKFPISRPNLTFSTLTVSNMSPEDSSIYLCSVGGQETNTEAFFGQGTRLTVV.

This clone was seen a handful of times. This sequence joins TRBV30 and TRBJ2-3; D not certain. The CDR3 is 12 amino acids. Germline V gene data show CDR1 as GTSNPN and CDR2 as SVGIG (reference sequence). Trimming removed 8 bases at V and 6 bases at J, with 15 bases between. CDR3 protein: CAATKIFDTQYF. The DNA of the CDR3 is TGTGCCGCTACAAAGATATTTGATACGCAGTATTTT.

This chain joins TRBV5-6 and TRBJ2-6; 9 nucleotides line up with TRBD1. Germline V CDR1 and CDR2: SGHDT, YYEEEE. This CDR3 contains 16 residues. The J segment lost 2 bases and the V segment lost 4 bases, leaving 4 bases of the junction unmatched. CDR3 region: CASSIQGAAGANVLTF. For the CDR3, the DNA is TGTGCCAGCAGCATACAGGGGGCTGCTGGGGCCAACGTCCTGACTTTC.

This chain connects TRBV7-7 to TRBJ1-1; D gene unclear. This CDR3 region has 13 residues. CDR1 is SSHAT, CDR2 FNYEAQ, per germline (reference sequence). V lost 2 bases and J lost 6, with 10 bases in between. The CDR3 nucleotides are TGTGCCAGCAGCTTAAATTACCAGTCTGAAGCTTTCTTT. Translated, it gives CASSLNYQSEAFF.

V and J are TRBV18 and TRBJ1-6, with 7 positions matching TRBD1. The germline V gene has CDR1 KGHSH and CDR2 LQKENI. The CDR3 spans 16 residues. The junction had 13 bases not matched to a gene; V was cut back by 6 bases and J by 8 bases. The CDR3 region is CASSTKAAGTDSPLHF. The CDR3 DNA reads as TGTGCCAGCTCGACCAAGGCTGCAGGGACAGATTCACCCCTCCACTTT.

The CDR3 loop reads CASSAAPVNTGELFF. CDR3 in DNA: TGTGCCAGCAGTGCGGCGCCAGTGAACACCGGGGAGCTGTTTTTT. The chain has TRBV25-1 and TRBJ2-2; D is ambiguous. V gave up 4 bases and J gave up 1 base, with 10 bases separating them. The CDR3 is 15 residues long. Germline V gene lookup returns CDR1 MGHDK and CDR2 SYGVNS. Full variable domain (outside the CDR3, taken from reference TRBV25-1 and TRBJ2-2): EADIYQTPRYLVIGTGKKITLECSQTMGHDKMYWYQQDPGMELHLIHYSYGVNSTEKGDLSSESTVSRIRTEHFPLTLESARPSHTSQYLCASSAAPVNTGELFFGEGSRLTVL.

This clone was found a few times. This chain joins TRBV18 and TRBJ1-1; 8 positions agree with TRBD1. The germline V gene encodes CDR1 KGHSH and CDR2 LQKENI. V gave up 3 bases and J gave up 1 base; unmatched junction bases: 7. The CDR3 length is 16 residues. In DNA, the CDR3 is TGTGCCAGCTCACCTCCCCGACAGGGGCGGAACACTGAAGCTTTCTTT. Its protein product is CASSPPRQGRNTEAFF.

The gene calls are TRBV6-5 and TRBJ2-2; no clear D gene. The CDR3 loop spans 13 amino acids. V lost 4 bases and J 0 bases, leaving 3 bases between the germline ends. Looked up from germline, CDR1 is MNHEY and CDR2 is SVGAGI. The CDR3 here is CASSFTNTGELFF. CDR3 coding DNA: TGTGCCAGCAGTTTCACGAACACCGGGGAGCTGTTTTTT.

This chain links TRBV7-3 with TRBJ1-2; D is possibly TRBD1 (5 bases). CDR1 is SGHTA, CDR2 FQGTGA, per germline. V was shortened by 4 bases and J by 5 bases, with 11 bases between the two germline ends. The CDR3 covers 13 residues. CDR3 in DNA: TGTGCCAGCAGCTCCCGCCCAGGGTATGGCTACACCTTC. Residues: CASSSRPGYGYTF.